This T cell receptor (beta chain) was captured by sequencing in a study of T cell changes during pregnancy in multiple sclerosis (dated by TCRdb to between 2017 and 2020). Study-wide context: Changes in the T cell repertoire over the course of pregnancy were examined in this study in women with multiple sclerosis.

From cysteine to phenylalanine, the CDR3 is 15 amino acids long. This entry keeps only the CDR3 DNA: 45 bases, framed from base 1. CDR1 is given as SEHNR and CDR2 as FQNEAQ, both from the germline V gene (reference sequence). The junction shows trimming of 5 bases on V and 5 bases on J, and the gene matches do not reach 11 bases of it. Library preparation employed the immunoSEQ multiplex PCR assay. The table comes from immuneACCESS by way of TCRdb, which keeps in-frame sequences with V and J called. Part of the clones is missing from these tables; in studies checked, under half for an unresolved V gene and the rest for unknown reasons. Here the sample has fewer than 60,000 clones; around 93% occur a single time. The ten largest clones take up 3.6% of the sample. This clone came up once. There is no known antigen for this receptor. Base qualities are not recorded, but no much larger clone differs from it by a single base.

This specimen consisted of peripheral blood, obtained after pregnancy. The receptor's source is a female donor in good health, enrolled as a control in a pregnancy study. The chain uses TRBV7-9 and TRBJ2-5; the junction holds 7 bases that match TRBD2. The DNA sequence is TGTGCCAGCAGCCCCCCGGGATGGGAGGGGGAGACCCAGTACTTC. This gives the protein CASSPPGWEGETQYF.